A single sample is the source of the 24 T cell receptor beta chains below, sequenced in a study of cytomegalovirus exposure and HLA in healthy donors. Primers for the PCR totalled 60 Vbeta and 13 Jbeta. Only in-frame clones appear in the TCRdb table, and some are missing; sequencing was by immunoSEQ multiplex PCR. This sample yields 130,000 to 150,000 clones, of which about three quarters are seen a single time; under 15% belongs to the top ten. Sequencing was carried out using PBMCs. The receptors shown here come from a human donor in good health.

V and J are TRBV5-4 and TRBJ2-5; maybe TRBD2 (6 bases). CDR1 is SGHNT, CDR2 YYREEE, per germline (reference sequence). The CDR3 covers 13 residues. Deletions cut 3 bases from V and 0 bases from J, with 6 bases between. CDR3 region: CASSWDYQETQYF. The CDR3 DNA sequence: TGTGCCAGCAGCTGGGACTACCAAGAGACCCAGTACTTC. Full variable domain (rest looked up from reference TRBV5-4 and TRBJ2-5): ETGVTQSPTHLIKTRGQQVTLRCSSQSGHNTVSWYQQALGQGPQFIFQYYREEENGRGNFPPRFSGLQFPNYSSELNVNALELDDSALYLCASSWDYQETQYFGPGTRLLVL.

The chain couples TRBV28 to TRBJ1-6, with 7 nucleotides matching TRBD1. The CDR3 consists of 15 residues. CDR1 is MDHEN, CDR2 SYDVKM, per germline. V shed 6 bases and J 2 bases; nucleotides not matched to a gene: 4. The DNA for the CDR3 is TGTGCCAGCAGCTCAGACAGGGCCTATAATTCACCCCTCCACTTT. Translating it yields CASSSDRAYNSPLHF. Full variable domain (remainder filled in from reference TRBV28 and TRBJ1-6): DVKVTQSSRYLVKRTGEKVFLECVQDMDHENMFWYRQDPGLGLRLIYFSYDVKMKEKGDIPEGYSVSREKKERFSLILESASTNQTSMYLCASSSDRAYNSPLHFGNGTRLTVT.

This clone was found a few times. V usage is TRBV2 and J usage is TRBJ1-6, with 7 positions matching TRBD1. The length of the CDR3 is 16 residues. The germline V gene has CDR1 SNHLY and CDR2 FYNNEI. Trimming cost V 2 bases and J 9 bases; bases outside gene matches: 10. In nucleotides, the CDR3 is TGTGCCAGCAGTGAAACGGGCCAGGGGGTTTCTTCACCCCTCCACTTT. It translates to CASSETGQGVSSPLHF. Supplemented by reference TRBV2 and TRBJ1-6, the full variable domain reads EPEVTQTPSHQVTQMGQEVILRCVPISNHLYFYWYRQILGQKVEFLVSFYNNEISEKSEIFDDQFSVERPDGSNFTLKIRSTKLEDSAMYFCASSETGQGVSSPLHFGNGTRLTVT.

V gene TRBV5-1 combines with J gene TRBJ2-1, with D possibly being TRBD2 (7 bases). With 9 bases removed from V and 9 bases from J, the gap between germline ends came to 22 bases. Per the germline V gene, CDR1 is SGHRS and CDR2 is YFSETQ. The CDR3 extends over 14 amino acids. The chain's CDR3 is CATKKGGGGGEQFF. In DNA form, the CDR3 reads TGCGCCACCAAGAAAGGTGGGGGAGGGGGTGAGCAGTTCTTC.

Here the CDR3 DNA reads TGCGCCAGCAGCTCCGAATGGGCTGTCTCCTACGAGCAGTACTTC. Protein sequence: CASSSEWAVSYEQYF. The rearrangement links TRBV5-1 to TRBJ2-7; D ambiguous. The CDR3 is made up of 15 amino acids. CDR1 and CDR2 from the germline V gene are SGHRS and YFSETQ. V was clipped by 3 bases and J by 0 bases, with 13 bases between them.

The chain combines TRBV15 with TRBJ1-1, with a possible D match to TRBD1 (6 bases). The germline gives CDR1 LNHNV, CDR2 YYDKDF (reference sequence). The CDR3 sequence is 15 residues long. The ends were cut back, 6 bases at V and 1 base at J, with 15 bases in the middle. CDR3 in DNA: TGTGCCACCAGAAATACAGGGAATACGAACACTGAAGCTTTCTTT. Its translation: CATRNTGNTNTEAFF.

This chain uses TRBV27 with TRBJ2-5; D uncertain. The CDR3 length is 13 residues. Trimming removed 0 bases at V and 5 bases at J, with 7 bases between. Germline CDR1 and CDR2: MNHEY and SMNVEV (reference sequence). CDR3 in amino acids: CASSLSATETQYF. The DNA for the CDR3 is TGTGCCAGCAGTTTATCGGCCACGGAGACCCAGTACTTC.

This clone has only one observation. The V gene is TRBV7-9, the J gene TRBJ2-7; TRBD1 is a possible D gene (6 bases). V was trimmed by 5 bases and J by 4 bases, leaving 9 bases between them. Germline values: CDR1 SEHNR, CDR2 FQNEAQ (reference sequence). The CDR3 is made up of 12 amino acids. In nucleotides, the CDR3 is TGTGCCAGCAGCGAACAGGGTTACGAGCAGTACTTC. This encodes CASSEQGYEQYF.

V is TRBV4-1 and J is TRBJ2-7; 10 positions agree with TRBD2. The CDR3 sequence is 15 residues long. Germline V gives CDR1 MGHRA, CDR2 YSYEKL. V shed 0 bases and J 4 bases; nucleotides not matched to a gene: 3. The CDR3 DNA is TGCGCCAGCAGCCAAGACCTAGCGGGAGTGTACGAGCAGTACTTC. Translation gives CASSQDLAGVYEQYF.

The rearrangement uses TRBV29-1 and TRBJ2-2; 9 bases agree with TRBD2. The junction had 6 bases not matched to a gene; V was cut back by 5 bases and J by 2 bases. Per the germline V gene, CDR1 is SQVTM and CDR2 is ANQGSEA. The CDR3 has 15 amino acids. The CDR3 reads CSVFSGSFNTGELFF. The CDR3 nucleotides are TGCAGCGTTTTTAGCGGGAGTTTCAACACCGGGGAGCTGTTTTTT.

This clone came up a few times. The chain combines TRBV5-1 with TRBJ1-5; 7 nucleotides agree with TRBD1. The CDR3 is 15 amino acids. The V and J ends lost 3 bases and 4 bases, in that order; junction bases with no gene match: 7. CDR1 is SGHRS, CDR2 YFSETQ, per germline. The CDR3 DNA sequence: TGCGCCAGCAGCTCCGGGACAGCAAGTAATCAGCCCCAGCATTTT. Translation gives CASSSGTASNQPQHF.

The chain joins TRBV28 to TRBJ1-1; D uncertain. CDR3 length: 15 amino acids. Germline CDR1 reads MDHEN; CDR2 reads SYDVKM. Trimming left V 1 base short and J 5 bases short, with 14 bases between. CDR3 nucleotides: TGTGCCAGCAGTTTATCTCTTACCGAGGCGACTGAAGCTTTCTTT. Protein: CASSLSLTEATEAFF.

V gene TRBV5-1 combines with J gene TRBJ2-7, with TRBD2 identical over 8 bases. Per germline, CDR1 SGHRS and CDR2 YFSETQ. The CDR3 consists of 16 residues. Germline trimming cut 0 bases from V and 1 base from J; bases unmatched to any gene: 6. The CDR3 coding sequence is TGCGCCAGCAGCTTGGGGAGCGGGGGTCGTTCCTACGAGCAGTACTTC. As protein: CASSLGSGGRSYEQYF.

This chain links TRBV4-1 with TRBJ2-7; TRBD2 matches at 11 bases. Germline CDR1 and CDR2: MGHRA and YSYEKL. The CDR3 is 15 amino acids. V was clipped by 3 bases and J by 7 bases; unmatched bases: 8. CDR3 loop: CASSQIAGGGWEQYF. DNA for the CDR3: TGCGCCAGCAGCCAGATAGCGGGAGGGGGATGGGAGCAGTACTTC.

The V and J genes are TRBV5-6 and TRBJ2-5; D not certain. Trimming shortened V by 4 bases and J by 3 bases, and 4 bases separated the two germline ends. The CDR3 runs to 11 residues. Germline values: CDR1 SGHDT, CDR2 YYEEEE. CDR3 coding DNA: TGTGCCAGCAGCATAAAAGAGACCCAGTACTTC. It encodes CASSIKETQYF.

J is TRBJ2-7 and V is TRBV19, with a tentative D call TRBD1 (6 bases). The V gene lost 4 bases and the J gene lost 2 bases, with 9 bases spanning the gap. Germline assignment: CDR1 LNHDA and CDR2 SQIVND (reference sequence). The CDR3 totals 13 residues. CDR3 region: CASSKDSAYEQYF. CDR3 DNA sequence: TGTGCCAGTAGTAAGGACAGTGCCTACGAGCAGTACTTC.

This clone came up once. The chain links TRBV28 to TRBJ2-7, with D perhaps TRBD1 (5 bases). The CDR3 length is 13 residues. V was trimmed by 5 bases and J by 0 bases, leaving 8 bases between them. Germline assignment: CDR1 MDHEN and CDR2 SYDVKM. The CDR3 region is CASSLTASYEQYF. The CDR3, as DNA: TGTGCCAGCAGTCTGACAGCCTCCTACGAGCAGTACTTC. The variable domain in full, completed from reference TRBV28 and TRBJ2-7, reads DVKVTQSSRYLVKRTGEKVFLECVQDMDHENMFWYRQDPGLGLRLIYFSYDVKMKEKGDIPEGYSVSREKKERFSLILESASTNQTSMYLCASSLTASYEQYFGPGTRLTVT.

The chain uses TRBV5-6 and TRBJ2-5, with D tentatively TRBD2 (7 bases). V lost 2 bases and J 5 bases, leaving 13 bases between the germline ends. Per germline, CDR1 SGHDT and CDR2 YYEEEE. The CDR3 totals 14 residues. The CDR3 sequence: CASSLGGAWETQYF. For the CDR3, the DNA is TGTGCCAGCAGCTTAGGGGGGGCTTGGGAGACCCAGTACTTC.

In this sample, this clone turned up a few times. J is TRBJ2-7 and V is TRBV15, with D possibly being TRBD2 (5 bases). The CDR3 spans 12 residues. Trimming shortened V by 0 bases and J by 6 bases, and 6 bases separated the two germline ends. Looked up from germline, CDR1 is LNHNV and CDR2 is YYDKDF (reference sequence). The DNA for the CDR3 is TGTGCCACCAGCAGAGACACTAGCGAGCAGTACTTC. This translates into CATSRDTSEQYF. Together with reference TRBV15 and TRBJ2-7, the CDR3 gives the full variable domain: DAMVIQNPRYQVTQFGKPVTLSCSQTLNHNVMYWYQQKSSQAPKLLFHYYDKDFNNEADTPDNFQSRRPNTSFCFLDIRSPGLGDTAMYLCATSRDTSEQYFGPGTRLTVT.

Only one count was recorded for this clone. The same CDR3 arises from other DNA sequences in this sample as well. The V gene is TRBV5-1, the J gene TRBJ1-3, with D possibly TRBD1 on 5 matching bases. The CDR3 has 15 residues. The V and J ends lost 0 bases and 4 bases respectively, with 11 bases between them. Looked up from germline, CDR1 is SGHRS and CDR2 is YFSETQ. CDR3 residues: CASSLAGGSGNTIYF. CDR3 nucleotide sequence: TGCGCCAGCAGCTTGGCCGGGGGTTCGGGAAACACCATATATTTT. Full variable domain (remainder filled in from reference TRBV5-1 and TRBJ1-3): KAGVTQTPRYLIKTRGQQVTLSCSPISGHRSVSWYQQTPGQGLQFLFEYFSETQRNKGNFPGRFSGRQFSNSRSEMNVSTLELGDSALYLCASSLAGGSGNTIYFGEGSWLTVV.

The V call is TRBV10-3, the J call TRBJ1-2, with D unresolved. The germline V gene encodes CDR1 ENHRY and CDR2 SYGVKD. The CDR3 length is 13 residues. Trimming removed 9 bases from V and 0 bases from J, with 11 bases in between. The CDR3 bases are TGTGCCATATTCCAGGAAGCTAACTATGGCTACACCTTC. Translated: CAIFQEANYGYTF.

This clone was counted a single time. This sequence joins TRBV5-4 and TRBJ2-7; D possibly corresponds to TRBD2 (6 bases). The CDR3 extends over 11 amino acids. Germline CDR1 and CDR2: SGHNT and YYREEE (reference sequence). V was pared by 10 bases and J by 3 bases, with 11 bases between. The CDR3 sequence is CAGKGLYEQYF. The CDR3 DNA follows: TGTGCCGGAAAGGGACTCTACGAGCAGTACTTC.

This clone came up a few times. The chain uses TRBV6-5 and TRBJ2-6; unclear D gene. The CDR3 is 15 amino acids. With 4 bases removed from V and 3 bases from J, the gap between germline ends came to 10 bases. CDR1 MNHEY and CDR2 SVGAGI come from the germline V gene. This chain's CDR3 is CASSLQEDGANVLTF. Written as DNA, the CDR3 is TGTGCCAGCAGTTTACAAGAGGATGGGGCCAACGTCCTGACTTTC.

The chain is built from TRBV19 and TRBJ2-7; TRBD1 aligns across 9 bases. This CDR3 contains 14 residues. V shed 5 bases, J shed 3 bases, and the junction held 5 bases outside the gene matches. Germline CDR1 and CDR2: LNHDA and SQIVND (reference sequence). The CDR3 DNA follows: TGTGCCAGTAGTCGGGGACAGGGCCTCTACGAGCAGTACTTC. Translation gives CASSRGQGLYEQYF.